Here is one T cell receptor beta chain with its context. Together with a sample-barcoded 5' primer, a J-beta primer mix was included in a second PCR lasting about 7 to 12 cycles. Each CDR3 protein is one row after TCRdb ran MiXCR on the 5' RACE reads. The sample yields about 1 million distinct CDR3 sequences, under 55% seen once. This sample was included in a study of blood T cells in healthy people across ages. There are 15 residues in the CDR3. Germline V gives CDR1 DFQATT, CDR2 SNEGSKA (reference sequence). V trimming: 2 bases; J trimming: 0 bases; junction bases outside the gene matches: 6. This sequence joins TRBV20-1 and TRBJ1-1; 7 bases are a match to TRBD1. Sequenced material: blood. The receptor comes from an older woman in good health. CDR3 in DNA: TGCAGTGCTAGACCGGACAGGATAATGAACACTGAAGCTTTCTTT. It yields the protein CSARPDRIMNTEAFF.